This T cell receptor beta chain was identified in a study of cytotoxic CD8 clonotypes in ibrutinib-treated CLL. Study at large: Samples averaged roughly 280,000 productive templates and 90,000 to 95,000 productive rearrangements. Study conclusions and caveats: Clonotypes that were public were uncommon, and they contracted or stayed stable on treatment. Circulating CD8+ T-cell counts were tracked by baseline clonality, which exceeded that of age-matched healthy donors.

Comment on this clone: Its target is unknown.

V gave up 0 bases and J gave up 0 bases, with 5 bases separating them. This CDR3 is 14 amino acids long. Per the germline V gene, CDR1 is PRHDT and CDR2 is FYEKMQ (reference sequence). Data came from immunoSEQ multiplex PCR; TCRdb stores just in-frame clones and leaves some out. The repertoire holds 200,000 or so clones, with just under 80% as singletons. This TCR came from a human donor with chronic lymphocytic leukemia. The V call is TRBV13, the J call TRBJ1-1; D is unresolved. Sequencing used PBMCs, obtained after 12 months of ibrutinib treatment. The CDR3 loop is CASSLGYMNTEAFF. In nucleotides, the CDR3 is TGTGCCAGCAGCTTAGGCTACATGAACACTGAAGCTTTCTTT.